These 17 T cell receptor beta chains were sequenced from one sample in a study of T cell responses to AZD1222 COVID-19 vaccine. Sequenced by immunoSEQ multiplex PCR; TCRdb stores in-frame clones only, minus some. The repertoire holds some 120,000 clones, with 88% as singletons. The material was peripheral blood, obtained on day 0 of AZD1222 vaccination. Receptors originate from an adult in good health.

The CDR3 DNA sequence: TGTGCCAGCAGCGGGGGCAGGGGGAACACTGAAGCTTTCTTT. Amino acid sequence: CASSGGRGNTEAFF. This chain joins TRBV7-9 and TRBJ1-1; D possibly corresponds to TRBD1 (6 bases). The V gene's germline CDR1 is SEHNR and CDR2 FQNEAQ (reference sequence). The CDR3 sequence is 14 residues long. The ends were cut back, 5 bases at V and 1 base at J, with 11 bases in the middle.

The chain uses TRBV7-3 and TRBJ1-1; no clear D. V gave up 2 bases and J gave up 0 bases, with 7 bases separating them. Germline V lookup: CDR1 SGHTA, CDR2 FQGTGA. The CDR3 runs 14 residues. The CDR3 region has the DNA TGTGCCAGCAGCTTATACGGTATGAACACTGAAGCTTTCTTT. Translation: CASSLYGMNTEAFF. Combining the CDR3 with reference TRBV7-3 and TRBJ1-1 gives the whole variable domain GAGVSQTPSNKVTEKGKYVELRCDPISGHTALYWYRQSLGQGPEFLIYFQGTGAADDSGLPNDRFFAVRPEGSVSTLKIQRTERGDSAVYLCASSLYGMNTEAFFGQGTRLTVV.

J is TRBJ1-5 and V is TRBV2; 10 bases map to TRBD1. The CDR3 spans 15 residues. With V trimmed by 6 bases and J by 1 base, 3 bases remained unmatched. Germline V gene sequence: CDR1 SNHLY, CDR2 FYNNEI. CDR3: CASRRGQGSNQPQHF. The CDR3 bases are TGTGCCAGCAGGAGGGGACAGGGGAGCAATCAGCCCCAGCATTTT.

This clone was seen a single time. The rearrangement uses TRBV5-1 and TRBJ1-1, with unresolved D. Germline V gene sequence: CDR1 SGHRS, CDR2 YFSETQ. The CDR3 is 13 residues long. Trimming shortened V by 2 bases and J by 5 bases, and 10 bases separated the two germline ends. Written as DNA, the CDR3 is TGCGCCAGCAGCTTTTCCGAGGAGACTGAAGCTTTCTTT. Protein: CASSFSEETEAFF.

This sequence joins TRBV13 and TRBJ1-6; D perhaps matches TRBD1 (6 bases). The germline V gene encodes CDR1 PRHDT and CDR2 FYEKMQ (reference sequence). V lost 0 bases and J lost 11, with 11 bases in between. The CDR3 consists of 14 residues. The CDR3 region is CASSLGRGGPPLHF. The CDR3 DNA is TGTGCCAGCAGCTTAGGCCGGGGGGGCCCACCCCTCCACTTT.

V usage is TRBV7-8 and J usage is TRBJ1-1, with D perhaps TRBD1 (5 bases). With 5 bases removed from V and 12 bases from J, the gap between germline ends came to 22 bases. The CDR3 is made up of 14 amino acids. Germline V gene lookup returns CDR1 SGHVS and CDR2 FQNEAQ. The CDR3 protein is CASSLQDQGPLTFF. CDR3 DNA: TGTGCCAGCAGCCTACAGGACCAGGGACCTCTAACTTTCTTT.

The rearrangement uses TRBV3-1 (or the pseudogene TRBV3-2) and TRBJ1-2, with D unclear. This CDR3 has 12 amino acids. V was cut by 2 bases and J by 8 bases, with 9 bases left in between. The germline CDR1 and CDR2 sequences are LGHDT and YNNKEL (reference sequence). The CDR3 DNA sequence: TGTGCCAGCAGCCAAACCCGTGGGGGCTACACCTTC. Residues: CASSQTRGGYTF.

V usage is TRBV19 and J usage is TRBJ2-7; 8 positions agree with TRBD1. The CDR3 is 14 amino acids. Germline V gives CDR1 LNHDA, CDR2 SQIVND (reference sequence). The V gene end was trimmed by 6 bases and the J gene end by 2 bases; junction bases not matched to a gene: 6. The chain's CDR3 is CASSGQGGTYEQYF. The CDR3, as DNA: TGTGCCAGTAGCGGACAGGGAGGTACCTACGAGCAGTACTTC.

This clone was seen only a few times. This chain joins TRBV12-3 or TRBV12-4 and TRBJ2-2; D is perhaps TRBD1 (5 bases). The CDR3 totals 13 residues. Trimming cost V 5 bases and J 6 bases, with 10 bases left between them. The CDR3, as DNA: TGTGCCAGCAGTACGGGCAGGGCCGGGGAGCTGTTTTTT. As protein: CASSTGRAGELFF.

This clone is a singleton in its sample. The CDR3 loop reads CASSIGGGGYTF. The DNA for the CDR3 is TGTGCCAGCAGCATTGGCGGGGGTGGCTACACCTTC. The V and J genes are TRBV7-9 and TRBJ1-2, with a possible D match to TRBD1 (5 bases). The CDR3 extends over 12 amino acids. The V end lost 5 bases, the J end lost 7 bases, and 11 bases lay between the germline ends. Germline values: CDR1 SEHNR, CDR2 FQNEAQ (reference sequence).

In its sample, this clone was seen once. V and J are TRBV6-2 or TRBV6-3 and TRBJ2-2; D is ambiguous. V was shortened by 2 bases and J by 4 bases, with 11 bases between the two germline ends. The CDR3 is made up of 15 amino acids. Germline V gene sequence: CDR1 MNHEY, CDR2 SVGEGT. Here the CDR3 reads CASSYTPSGTGELFF. Written as DNA, the CDR3 is TGTGCCAGCAGTTACACCCCTTCGGGCACCGGGGAGCTGTTTTTT.

This clone came up once. The genes are TRBV29-1 and TRBJ2-3; 9 positions match TRBD1. Germline assignment: CDR1 SQVTM and CDR2 ANQGSEA. V dropped 1 base and J dropped 4; count of bases not matched to a gene: 12. The CDR3 consists of 17 residues. In DNA, the CDR3 is TGCAGCGTTGAAGGGGACAGGGTTGGATTTTGGGCAGATACGCAGTATTTT. Translation: CSVEGDRVGFWADTQYF.

V usage is TRBV7-2 and J usage is TRBJ2-2; a possible D gene is TRBD1 (6 bases). The germline CDR1 and CDR2 sequences are SGHTA and FQGNSA. This CDR3 region has 14 residues. Trimming left V 7 bases short and J 4 bases short, with 13 bases between. CDR3 coding DNA: TGTGCCAGCACTAAACAGGGTTTCACCGGGGAGCTGTTTTTT. Protein: CASTKQGFTGELFF.

The chain has TRBV14 and TRBJ1-2, with a tentative D call TRBD1 (5 bases). The CDR3 is 14 residues long. Germline V gene sequence: CDR1 SGHDN, CDR2 FVKESK. Trimming pared 4 bases from V and 4 bases from J, leaving 13 bases between. The CDR3 here is CASSLGTSLYGYTF. The CDR3 coding sequence is TGTGCCAGCAGCCTTGGGACTTCCCTCTATGGCTACACCTTC.

V gene TRBV9 combines with J gene TRBJ1-2; the D is unclear. Trimming pared 3 bases from V and 3 bases from J, leaving 15 bases between. This CDR3 is built from 15 residues. The germline V gene has CDR1 SGDLS and CDR2 YYNGEE. The CDR3 spells CASSADYSHHYGYTF. CDR3 sequence (DNA): TGTGCCAGCAGCGCTGATTACTCCCACCACTATGGCTACACCTTC.

The genes are TRBV6-5 and TRBJ1-1; the D is unclear. Trimming pared 6 bases from V and 1 base from J, leaving 12 bases between. CDR1 and CDR2 (germline): MNHEY, SVGAGI. This CDR3 is 14 amino acids long. CDR3 amino acids: CASRPLSANTEAFF. The CDR3, as DNA: TGTGCCAGCAGACCCCTTTCTGCGAACACTGAAGCTTTCTTT.

This rearrangement joins TRBV11-2 to TRBJ1-6; 10 bases align to TRBD1. CDR1 is SGHAT, CDR2 FQNNGV, per germline. V was pared by 4 bases and J by 6 bases, with 3 bases of the junction left unmatched. The CDR3 is made up of 15 amino acids. The CDR3 nucleotides are TGTGCCAGCAGCTGGACAGGGGGTTTTAATTCACCCCTCCACTTT. As protein: CASSWTGGFNSPLHF.